The present entry profiles one TCR beta chain with its context. The target antigen is unknown. The data were taken from a study of cytomegalovirus exposure and HLA in healthy donors. The PCR had 60 Vbeta and 13 Jbeta primers. Profiled with immunoSEQ multiplex PCR; TCRdb holds only in-frame clones, not every one. In the table there are over 150,000 clones, approximately 80% of which are singletons. Germline CDR1 reads MGHRA; CDR2 reads YSYEKL. The CDR3 is 17 residues long. The ends lost 2 bases at V and 6 bases at J; junction bases unmatched: 12. Study-level findings and limits: Highest at DRB1 and lowest at HLA-C, TCR association rates differed among HLA loci in a later analysis. Further analysis was carried out later, and it showed several of the most significant clusters appearing linked to common viral pathogens. A link between a missense DCLRE1C variant and TCR beta V- and J-gene trimming emerged from a later analysis.

Sequencing used PBMCs. The rearrangement uses TRBV4-1 and TRBJ2-2; 7 nucleotides match TRBD1. The sequence was obtained from a man in his fifties or sixties in good health and CMV-seropositive. CDR3 coding DNA: TGCGCCAGCAGCCAACAAGACAGGGCCCTTAGTCCCGGGGAGCTGTTTTTT. This codes for CASSQQDRALSPGELFF.